These 5 T cell receptor beta chains came from one sample sequenced in a study of response to subunit inactivated influenza vaccine. TCRdb reprocessed the RT-PCR reads via MiXCR and lists one record per CDR3 protein. The table has about 540,000 distinct CDR3 sequences, under 30% seen once. The same sample was also used in a study of T cells expressing NK-cell markers. From that study: With UMIs, 5'RACE template switching was used to make TCR beta cDNA.

Sequenced here: CD4+ T cells sorted from PBMCs, sampled 11 to 12 days after vaccination. The receptors were sampled from a man aged 45-65 years who received an inactivated influenza vaccine.

The CDR3 here is CASSKRDRSLLDGYTF. Here the CDR3 DNA reads TGTGCCAGCAGCAAACGGGACAGATCTTTATTGGACGGCTACACCTTC. The genes are TRBV21-1 and TRBJ1-2; the DNA was not compared with TRBD1, the D call given in the table. TRBV21-1 is recorded as a pseudogene. The CDR3 extends over 16 amino acids.

This clonotype was counted a single time. The chain joins TRBV20-1 to TRBJ1-4; TRBD1 is a possible D gene (6 bases). Trimming pared 0 bases from V and 7 bases from J, leaving 15 bases between. CDR3 length: 15 amino acids. The germline CDR1 and CDR2 sequences are DFQATT and SNEGSKA (reference sequence). In DNA form, the CDR3 reads TGCAGTGCTAGAGATCGGAGGACAGAGGGTGAAAAACTGTTTTTT. The encoded protein is CSARDRRTEGEKLFF.

This clonotype has a handful of counts. J is TRBJ2-1 and V is TRBV29-1; TRBD2 agrees at 7 bases. CDR3 length: 15 amino acids. Per the germline V gene, CDR1 is SQVTM and CDR2 is ANQGSEA. After removal of 5 bases from V and 10 bases from J, the junction contained 17 bases not matched to a gene. DNA for the CDR3: TGCAGCGTTCCGTCCCGACTAGCCCAGACCGCAGAGCAGTTCTTC. Amino acid sequence: CSVPSRLAQTAEQFF.

The rearrangement uses TRBV3-1 and TRBJ2-2; D is uncertain. Trimming took off 8 bases at V and 5 bases at J, with 18 bases between the two ends. The CDR3 is 15 residues long. Per the germline V gene, CDR1 is LGHDT and CDR2 is YNNKEL (reference sequence). CDR3 amino acids: CASRGGTMWTGELFF. CDR3 nucleotide sequence: TGTGCCAGCCGAGGCGGAACGATGTGGACCGGGGAGCTGTTTTTT.

This clonotype was seen only a few times. The genes are TRBV3-1 and TRBJ2-1; D gene unclear. CDR3 length: 13 residues. The V end lost 1 base, the J end lost 9 bases, and 10 bases lay between the germline ends. CDR1 and CDR2 from the germline V gene are LGHDT and YNNKEL (reference sequence). The chain's CDR3 is CASSQVLSPEQFF. The CDR3 DNA is TGTGCCAGCAGCCAAGTCCTTAGTCCTGAGCAGTTCTTC.